This TCR beta chain was identified in a study of regulatory T cells in long-lasting Graves disease. Arm-PCR of CDR3 regions with iRepertoire HTBI primers generated TCR beta libraries. MiXCR, applied by TCRdb to the multiplex PCR reads, yields one record per CDR3 protein. Of 300,000 to 400,000 distinct CDR3 sequences listed, roughly 16% were seen once; the top ten hold about 24%. Trimming stripped 4 bases from V and 2 bases from J, with 18 bases between. CDR3 length: 17 amino acids. CDR1 is LGHDT, CDR2 YNNKEL, per germline (reference sequence). The sample holds a few counts of this clonotype. Its antigen is undetermined. This sample's time point: newly diagnosed GD, antithyroid drugs for less than 3 months. Following extraction of RNA from PBMCs, that RNA was used to make the TCR library. The study's findings and limits: Shared public clonotypes totalled around 2,900 in persistent patients, compared with 966 in new patients.

This sequence joins TRBV3-1 and TRBJ1-3; a weak D match, TRBD1 (5 bases). The TCR comes from a female donor with Graves disease. The sequencing used peripheral blood mononuclear cells (PBMCs), collected at new diagnosis, from a patient treated with antithyroid drugs. The CDR3 bases are TGTGCCAGCAGCCTTACACCCGGGACGGCAACTGGAAACACCATATATTTT. Its protein product is CASSLTPGTATGNTIYF. Supplemented by reference TRBV3-1 and TRBJ1-3, the full variable domain reads DTAVSQTPKYLVTQMGNDKSIKCEQNLGHDTMYWYKQDSKKFLKIMFSYNNKELIINETVPNRFSPKSPDKAHLNLHINSLELGDSAVYFCASSLTPGTATGNTIYFGEGSWLTVV.